These T cell receptor beta chains were read from a single sample in a study of low-dose radiotherapy and immunotherapy resistance in tumors. TCRdb reprocessed the reads via MiXCR and lists one record per CDR3 protein. This table has some 38,000 distinct CDR3 sequences, less than 25% appearing once. Sequencing was performed on PBMCs, taken after low-dose radiotherapy plus immunotherapy. Source of these receptors: a female donor with ovarian cancer. The CDR3 runs from the conserved cysteine through the conserved F or W. The order of the fields is D gene, V gene, clone size, J gene, CDR3 protein, CDR3 DNA. D genes are given only for firm matches. Only some rows state a clone size, as once, few, many or a class for expanded clones.

-	TRBV5-1	many	TRBJ2-1	CASSLARNPEDEQFF	TGCGCCAGCAGCTTGGCTAGGAACCCGGAGGATGAGCAGTTCTTC
-	TRBV6-6	many	TRBJ2-3	CASIRTAGGGTDTQYF	TGTGCCAGCATCCGGACAGCGGGCGGAGGCACAGATACGCAGTATTTT
-	TRBV2	few	TRBJ2-5	CASSDWVTYETQYF	TGTGCCAGCAGTGATTGGGTCACCTACGAGACCCAGTACTTC
-	TRBV2	-	TRBJ1-2	CASRRLAGGYTF	TGTGCCAGCAGGAGACTAGCGGGGGGCTACACCTTC
-	TRBV29-1	-	TRBJ2-1	CSVTRTEGYNEQFF	TGCAGCGTAACCAGGACCGAGGGCTACAATGAGCAGTTCTTC
-	TRBV6-5	-	TRBJ2-2	CASRDGSLNTGELFF	TGTGCCAGCAGAGACGGGAGTTTGAACACCGGGGAGCTGTTTTTT
TRBD1	TRBV12-3/TRBV12-4	many	TRBJ2-7	CASSLPGTGGEQYF	TGTGCCAGCAGTTTACCCGGGACAGGGGGCGAGCAGTACTTC
-	TRBV25-1	many	TRBJ2-5	CASSDTGWETQYF	TGTGCCAGCAGTGATACGGGTTGGGAGACCCAGTACTTC
TRBD1	TRBV19	many	TRBJ1-5	CASTGTGASNQPQHF	TGTGCCAGTACCGGGACAGGGGCTAGCAATCAGCCCCAGCATTTT
-	TRBV10-1	many	TRBJ2-7	CASSESIPGYEQYF	TGCGCCAGCAGTGAGTCGATTCCAGGCTACGAGCAGTACTTC
TRBD1	TRBV20-1	-	TRBJ1-3	CSARDPGGSGNTIYF	TGCAGTGCTAGAGATCCAGGGGGATCTGGAAACACCATATATTTT
-	TRBV20-1	many	TRBJ2-2	CSARAWSGTGELFF	TGCAGTGCTAGAGCCTGGAGCGGCACCGGGGAGCTGTTTTTT
TRBD1	TRBV4-3	-	TRBJ2-2	CASSQPTRGTGDPTGELFF	TGCGCCAGCAGCCAACCAACCCGGGGGACAGGGGACCCCACCGGGGAGCTGTTTTTT
-	TRBV29-1	many	TRBJ1-1	CSVAAGHTEAFF	TGCAGCGTTGCGGCAGGGCACACTGAAGCTTTCTTT
-	TRBV28	once	TRBJ1-1	CASSNPGGLNTEAFF	TGTGCCAGCAGTAATCCGGGGGGGCTGAACACTGAAGCTTTCTTT
-	TRBV4-2	-	TRBJ2-2	CASSLRLSGGELFF	TGTGCCAGCAGCCTCCGGCTTAGCGGCGGGGAGCTGTTTTTT
-	TRBV12-5	many	TRBJ2-1	CASGLVLALGARNEQFF	TGTGCTAGTGGTTTGGTACTAGCATTGGGGGCAAGGAATGAGCAGTTCTTC
-	TRBV5-6	medium-sized	TRBJ2-7	CASRRRDEQYF	TGTGCCAGCCGTCGCAGGGACGAGCAGTACTTC
-	TRBV6-1	many	TRBJ2-7	CASSEASSYEQYF	TGTGCCAGCAGTGAAGCGAGCTCCTACGAGCAGTACTTC
-	TRBV11-2	many	TRBJ2-5	CASSSKGTETQYF	TGTGCCAGCAGCTCCAAGGGAACGGAGACCCAGTACTTC
TRBD1	TRBV11-2	many	TRBJ2-7	CASSPLTGKYDEQYF	TGTGCCAGCAGCCCTCTGACAGGGAAGTACGACGAGCAGTACTTC
-	TRBV7-8	many	TRBJ2-7	CASSLGSGVWYEQYF	TGTGCCAGCAGCTTAGGTAGTGGGGTCTGGTACGAGCAGTACTTC
TRBD1	TRBV3-1	many	TRBJ2-1	CASSQRGTGSAPYNEQFF	TGTGCCAGCAGCCAACGAGGGACAGGGTCGGCCCCCTACAATGAGCAGTTCTTC
TRBD1	TRBV27	many	TRBJ1-5	CASSPGDRGHDQPQHF	TGTGCCAGCAGTCCCGGGGACAGGGGGCACGATCAGCCCCAGCATTTT
TRBD1	TRBV28	many	TRBJ2-1	CASSPGTGAYNEQFF	TGTGCCAGCAGTCCCGGGACAGGAGCCTACAATGAGCAGTTCTTC
TRBD2	TRBV11-2	many	TRBJ2-5	CASSPLAGGETQYF	TGTGCCAGCAGCCCCCTAGCGGGTGGTGAGACCCAGTACTTC
-	TRBV19	many	TRBJ1-5	CASSIVAQPQHF	TGTGCCAGTAGTATAGTAGCTCAGCCCCAGCATTTT
TRBD1	TRBV20-1	-	TRBJ2-7	CSARAGTGAAYEQYF	TGCAGTGCTAGAGCCGGGACAGGGGCCGCTTACGAGCAGTACTTC
TRBD1	TRBV28	-	TRBJ2-7	CASSPGQGYEQYF	TGTGCCAGCAGTCCCGGACAGGGCTACGAGCAGTACTTC
-	TRBV2	many	TRBJ1-1	CASSEFPGKGTEAFF	TGTGCCAGCAGTGAATTCCCAGGGAAGGGCACTGAAGCTTTCTTT
-	TRBV27	many	TRBJ2-7	CASSLAGPGNGQYF	TGTGCCAGCAGTTTAGCGGGTCCGGGCAACGGGCAGTACTTC
-	TRBV6-4	many	TRBJ2-3	CASSDYAGSTDTQYF	TGTGCCAGCAGTGACTATGCGGGGTCCACAGATACGCAGTATTTT